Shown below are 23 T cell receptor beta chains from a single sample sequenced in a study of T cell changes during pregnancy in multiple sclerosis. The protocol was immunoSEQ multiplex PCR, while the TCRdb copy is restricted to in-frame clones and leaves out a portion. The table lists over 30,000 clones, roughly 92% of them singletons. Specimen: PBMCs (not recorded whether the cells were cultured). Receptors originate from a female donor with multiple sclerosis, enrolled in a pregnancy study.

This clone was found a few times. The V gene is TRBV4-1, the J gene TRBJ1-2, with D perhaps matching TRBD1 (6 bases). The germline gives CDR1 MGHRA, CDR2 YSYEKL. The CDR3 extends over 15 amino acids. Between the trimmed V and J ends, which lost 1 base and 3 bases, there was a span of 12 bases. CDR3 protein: CASSQGLQGYYGYTF. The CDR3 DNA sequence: TGCGCCAGCAGCCAAGGACTACAGGGATACTATGGCTACACCTTC.

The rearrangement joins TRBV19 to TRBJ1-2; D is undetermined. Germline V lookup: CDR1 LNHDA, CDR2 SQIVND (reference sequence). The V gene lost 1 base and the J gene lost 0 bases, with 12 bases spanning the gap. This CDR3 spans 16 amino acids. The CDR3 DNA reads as TGTGCCAGTAGTATAGGAGGCAGGACTCCTAACTATGGCTACACCTTC. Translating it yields CASSIGGRTPNYGYTF.

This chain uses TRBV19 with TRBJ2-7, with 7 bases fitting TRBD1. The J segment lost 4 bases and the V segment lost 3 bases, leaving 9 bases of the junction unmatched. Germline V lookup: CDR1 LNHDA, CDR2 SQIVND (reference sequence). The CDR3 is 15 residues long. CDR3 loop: CASSMLGLTGYEQYF. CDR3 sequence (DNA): TGTGCCAGTAGTATGCTTGGCCTGACAGGGTACGAGCAGTACTTC. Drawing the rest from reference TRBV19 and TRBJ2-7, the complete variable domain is DGGITQSPKYLFRKEGQNVTLSCEQNLNHDAMYWYRQDPGQGLRLIYYSQIVNDFQKGDIAEGYSVSREKKESFPLTVTSAQKNPTAFYLCASSMLGLTGYEQYFGPGTRLTVT.

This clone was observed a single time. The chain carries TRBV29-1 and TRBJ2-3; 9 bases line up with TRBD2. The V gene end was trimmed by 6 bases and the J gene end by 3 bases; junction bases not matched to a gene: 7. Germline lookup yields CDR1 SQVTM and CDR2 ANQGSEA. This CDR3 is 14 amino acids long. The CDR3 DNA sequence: TGCAGCGTGGAGCGGGAGGCCAAAACAGATACGCAGTATTTT. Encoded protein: CSVEREAKTDTQYF.

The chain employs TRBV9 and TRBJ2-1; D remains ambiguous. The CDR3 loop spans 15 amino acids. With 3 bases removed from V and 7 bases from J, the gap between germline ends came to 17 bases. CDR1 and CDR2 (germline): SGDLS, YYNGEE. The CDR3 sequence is CASSARPSGRNEQFF. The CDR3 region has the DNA TGTGCCAGCAGCGCTCGCCCCTCCGGGCGGAATGAGCAGTTCTTC.

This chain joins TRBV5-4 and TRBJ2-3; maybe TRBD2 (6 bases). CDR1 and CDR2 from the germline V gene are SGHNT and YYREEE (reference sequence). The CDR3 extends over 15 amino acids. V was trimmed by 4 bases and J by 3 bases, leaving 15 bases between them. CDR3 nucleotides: TGTGCCAGCAGCCCGGAGGGCAGCCGTACAGATACGCAGTATTTT. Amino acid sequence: CASSPEGSRTDTQYF.

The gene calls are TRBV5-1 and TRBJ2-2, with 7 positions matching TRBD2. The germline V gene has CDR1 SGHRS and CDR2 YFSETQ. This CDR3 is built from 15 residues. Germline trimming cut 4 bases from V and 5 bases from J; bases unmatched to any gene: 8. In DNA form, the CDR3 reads TGCGCCAGCAGCACAGGACTAGTAGGGACCGGGGAGCTGTTTTTT. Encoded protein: CASSTGLVGTGELFF.

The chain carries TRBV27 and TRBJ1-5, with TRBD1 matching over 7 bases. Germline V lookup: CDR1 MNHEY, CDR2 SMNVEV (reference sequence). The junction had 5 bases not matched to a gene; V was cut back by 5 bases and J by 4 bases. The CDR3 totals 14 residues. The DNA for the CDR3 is TGTGCCAGCAGTCCACAGGGGTTAAATCAGCCCCAGCATTTT. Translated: CASSPQGLNQPQHF.

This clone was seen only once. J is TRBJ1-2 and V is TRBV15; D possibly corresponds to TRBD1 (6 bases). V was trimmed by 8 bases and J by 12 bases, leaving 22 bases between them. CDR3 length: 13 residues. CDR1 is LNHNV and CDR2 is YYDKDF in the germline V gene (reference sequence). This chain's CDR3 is CATSRGGKQANTF. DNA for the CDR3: TGTGCCACCTCAAGAGGGGGAAAACAGGCTAACACCTTC. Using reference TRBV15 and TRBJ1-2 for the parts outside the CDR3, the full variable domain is DAMVIQNPRYQVTQFGKPVTLSCSQTLNHNVMYWYQQKSSQAPKLLFHYYDKDFNNEADTPDNFQSRRPNTSFCFLDIRSPGLGDTAMYLCATSRGGKQANTFGSGTRLTVV.

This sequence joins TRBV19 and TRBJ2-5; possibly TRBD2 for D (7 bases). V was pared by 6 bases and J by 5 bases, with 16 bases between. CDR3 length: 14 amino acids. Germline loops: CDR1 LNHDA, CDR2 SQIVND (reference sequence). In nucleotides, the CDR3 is TGTGCCAGTAGAAATCGGGGGGCCGACGAGACCCAGTACTTC. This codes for CASRNRGADETQYF.

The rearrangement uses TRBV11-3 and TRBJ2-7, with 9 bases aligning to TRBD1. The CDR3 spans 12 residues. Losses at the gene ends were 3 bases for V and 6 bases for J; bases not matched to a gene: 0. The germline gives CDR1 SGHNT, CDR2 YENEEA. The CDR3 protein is CASSLGQGEQYF. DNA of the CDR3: TGTGCCAGCAGCTTGGGACAGGGCGAGCAGTACTTC.

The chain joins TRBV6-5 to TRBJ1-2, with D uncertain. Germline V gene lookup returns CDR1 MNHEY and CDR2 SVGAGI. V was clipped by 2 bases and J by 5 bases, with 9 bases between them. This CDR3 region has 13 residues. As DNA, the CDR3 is TGTGCCAGCAGTTACGCGGGTGGTTATGGCTACACCTTC. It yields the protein CASSYAGGYGYTF.

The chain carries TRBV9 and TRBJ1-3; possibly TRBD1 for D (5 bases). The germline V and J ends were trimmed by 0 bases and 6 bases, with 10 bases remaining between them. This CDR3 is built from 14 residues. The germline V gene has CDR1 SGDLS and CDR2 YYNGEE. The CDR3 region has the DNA TGTGCCAGCAGCGTAGGGGGACTGGAAAACACCATATATTTT. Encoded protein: CASSVGGLENTIYF. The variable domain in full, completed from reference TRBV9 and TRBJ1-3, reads DSGVTQTPKHLITATGQRVTLRCSPRSGDLSVYWYQQSLDQGLQFLIQYYNGEERAKGNILERFSAQQFPDLHSELNLSSLELGDSALYFCASSVGGLENTIYFGEGSWLTVV.

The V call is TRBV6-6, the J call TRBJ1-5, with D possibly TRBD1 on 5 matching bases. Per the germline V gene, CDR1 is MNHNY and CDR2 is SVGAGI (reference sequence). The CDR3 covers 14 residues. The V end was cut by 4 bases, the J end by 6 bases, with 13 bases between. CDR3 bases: TGTGCCAGCAGTTCGATTACAGGCTCTCAGCCCCAGCATTTT. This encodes CASSSITGSQPQHF.

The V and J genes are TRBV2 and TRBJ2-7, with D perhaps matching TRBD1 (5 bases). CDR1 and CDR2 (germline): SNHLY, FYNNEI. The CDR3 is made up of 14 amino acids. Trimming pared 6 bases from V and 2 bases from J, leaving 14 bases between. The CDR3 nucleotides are TGTGCCAGCAGCATGACAGCTTACCCCTACGAGCAGTACTTC. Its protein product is CASSMTAYPYEQYF.

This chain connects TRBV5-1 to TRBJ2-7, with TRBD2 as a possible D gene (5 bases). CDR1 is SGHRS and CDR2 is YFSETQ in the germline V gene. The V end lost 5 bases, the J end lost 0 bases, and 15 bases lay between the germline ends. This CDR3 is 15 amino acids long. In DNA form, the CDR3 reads TGCGCCAGCAGATACCGGACGGGAAGCTCCTACGAGCAGTACTTC. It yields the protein CASRYRTGSSYEQYF.

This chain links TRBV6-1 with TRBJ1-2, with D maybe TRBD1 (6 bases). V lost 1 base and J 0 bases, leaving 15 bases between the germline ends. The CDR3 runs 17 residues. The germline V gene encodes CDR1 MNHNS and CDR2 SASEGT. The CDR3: CASSEEAGGPANYGYTF. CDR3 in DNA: TGTGCCAGCAGTGAAGAGGCCGGGGGGCCAGCTAACTATGGCTACACCTTC.

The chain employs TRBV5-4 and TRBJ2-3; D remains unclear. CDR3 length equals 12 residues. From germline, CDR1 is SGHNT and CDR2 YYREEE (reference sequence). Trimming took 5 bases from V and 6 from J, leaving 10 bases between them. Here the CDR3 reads CASSWGMDTQYF. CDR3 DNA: TGTGCCAGCAGTTGGGGAATGGATACGCAGTATTTT.

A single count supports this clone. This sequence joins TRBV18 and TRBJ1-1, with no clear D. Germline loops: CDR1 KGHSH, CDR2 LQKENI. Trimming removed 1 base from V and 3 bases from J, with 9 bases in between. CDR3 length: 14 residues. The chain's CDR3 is CASSPHPLDTEAFF. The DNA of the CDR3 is TGTGCCAGCTCACCACACCCCCTGGACACTGAAGCTTTCTTT.

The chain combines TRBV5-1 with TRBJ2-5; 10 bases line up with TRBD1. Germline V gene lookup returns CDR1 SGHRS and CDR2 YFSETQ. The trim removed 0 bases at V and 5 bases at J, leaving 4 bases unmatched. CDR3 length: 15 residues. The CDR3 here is CASSLGQGAGETQYF. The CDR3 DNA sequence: TGCGCCAGCAGCTTGGGACAGGGGGCGGGGGAGACCCAGTACTTC. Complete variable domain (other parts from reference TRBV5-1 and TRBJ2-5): KAGVTQTPRYLIKTRGQQVTLSCSPISGHRSVSWYQQTPGQGLQFLFEYFSETQRNKGNFPGRFSGRQFSNSRSEMNVSTLELGDSALYLCASSLGQGAGETQYFGPGTRLLVL.

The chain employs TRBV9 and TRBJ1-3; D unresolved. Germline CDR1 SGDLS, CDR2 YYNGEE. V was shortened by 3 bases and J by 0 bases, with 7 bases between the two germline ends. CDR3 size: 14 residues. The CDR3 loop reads CASSAERSGNTIYF. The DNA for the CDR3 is TGTGCCAGCAGCGCGGAGCGCTCTGGAAACACCATATATTTT.

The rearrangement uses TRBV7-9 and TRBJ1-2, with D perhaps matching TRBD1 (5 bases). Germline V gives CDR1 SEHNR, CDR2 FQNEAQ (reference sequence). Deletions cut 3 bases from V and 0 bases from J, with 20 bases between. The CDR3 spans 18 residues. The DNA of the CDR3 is TGTGCCAGCAGCTTGAGCGTCAGGGACGATTCAGCTAACTATGGCTACACCTTC. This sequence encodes CASSLSVRDDSANYGYTF.

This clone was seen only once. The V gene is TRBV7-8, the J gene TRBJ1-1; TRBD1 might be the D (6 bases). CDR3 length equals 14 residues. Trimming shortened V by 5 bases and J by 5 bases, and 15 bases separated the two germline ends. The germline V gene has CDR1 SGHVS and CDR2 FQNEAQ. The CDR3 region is CASSPTGFRTEAFF. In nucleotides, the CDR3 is TGTGCCAGCAGCCCCACAGGGTTTAGAACTGAAGCTTTCTTT.